A selection of T cell receptor beta chains follows, all from one sample in a study of T cell responses to AZD1222 COVID-19 vaccine. Assay used: immunoSEQ multiplex PCR; TCRdb lists only in-frame clones, some missing. The table includes around 100,000 clones, around 94% detected once. The specimen was peripheral blood, collected on day 0 of AZD1222 vaccination. These receptors were taken from an adult in good health. Each CDR3 is given with its conserved first and last residue. Fields, in order: CDR3 protein, CDR3 DNA, D gene, J gene, V gene, clone size. D genes are given only for firm matches. Not every row has a clone size; where given, it reads once, few, many or a size class.

cdr3_aa: CASTSGLAYGYTF
cdr3_nt: TGTGCCAGCACCTCAGGGCTGGCCTATGGCTACACCTTC
d_call: NA
j_call: TRBJ1-2
v_call: TRBV6-5
clone_size: NA

cdr3_aa: CASSLDETQYF
cdr3_nt: TGCGCCAGCAGCTTGGATGAGACCCAGTACTTC
d_call: NA
j_call: TRBJ2-5
v_call: TRBV5-1
clone_size: NA

cdr3_aa: CASSPYQKFNGYTF
cdr3_nt: TGTGCCAGCAGCCCCTACCAGAAATTCAATGGCTACACCTTC
d_call: NA
j_call: TRBJ1-2
v_call: TRBV7-2
clone_size: NA

cdr3_aa: CATAREKETQYF
cdr3_nt: TGTGCCACCGCGAGGGAAAAAGAGACCCAGTACTTC
d_call: NA
j_call: TRBJ2-5
v_call: TRBV10-3
clone_size: NA

cdr3_aa: CASSAPGGPKNIQYF
cdr3_nt: TGTGCCAGCAGCGCCCCCGGAGGACCCAAAAACATTCAGTACTTC
d_call: NA
j_call: TRBJ2-4
v_call: TRBV11-3
clone_size: NA

cdr3_aa: CASSRDNPGQFF
cdr3_nt: TGTGCCAGCTCCCGTGACAATCCGGGACAGTTCTTC
d_call: NA
j_call: TRBJ2-1
v_call: TRBV18
clone_size: NA

cdr3_aa: CASSLAMGSNGYTF
cdr3_nt: TGTGCCAGCAGTCTTGCGATGGGATCCAACGGCTACACCTTC
d_call: NA
j_call: TRBJ1-2
v_call: TRBV6-2/TRBV6-3
clone_size: NA

cdr3_aa: CASRNTGELFF
cdr3_nt: TGTGCCAGCCGGAATACCGGGGAGCTGTTTTTT
d_call: NA
j_call: TRBJ2-2
v_call: TRBV7-9
clone_size: NA

cdr3_aa: CASSSSYTEAFF
cdr3_nt: TGTGCCAGCAGTTCGTCGTACACTGAAGCTTTCTTT
d_call: NA
j_call: TRBJ1-1
v_call: TRBV12-3/TRBV12-4
clone_size: NA

cdr3_aa: CASSLRPDRGLNQPQHF
cdr3_nt: TGTGCCAGCAGTTTAAGACCCGACAGGGGGCTAAATCAGCCCCAGCATTTT
d_call: TRBD1
j_call: TRBJ1-5
v_call: TRBV28
clone_size: NA

cdr3_aa: CASTGASTDTQYF
cdr3_nt: TGCGCCAGCACTGGGGCTAGCACAGATACGCAGTATTTT
d_call: NA
j_call: TRBJ2-3
v_call: TRBV5-1
clone_size: once

cdr3_aa: CASSPLTQETQYF
cdr3_nt: TGTGCCAGCTCACCACTCACCCAAGAGACCCAGTACTTC
d_call: NA
j_call: TRBJ2-5
v_call: TRBV18
clone_size: NA

cdr3_aa: CASSLAGPNQPQHF
cdr3_nt: TGTGCCAGCAGCTTGGCCGGCCCCAATCAGCCCCAGCATTTT
d_call: NA
j_call: TRBJ1-5
v_call: TRBV11-2
clone_size: once

cdr3_aa: CASSMTGVSNSYGYTF
cdr3_nt: TGTGCCAGTAGTATGACAGGGGTTTCCAATAGCTATGGCTACACCTTC
d_call: TRBD1
j_call: TRBJ1-2
v_call: TRBV19
clone_size: NA

cdr3_aa: CASVLGTGSMDTEAFF
cdr3_nt: TGTGCTAGTGTTTTAGGGACAGGGAGTATGGACACTGAAGCTTTCTTT
d_call: TRBD1
j_call: TRBJ1-1
v_call: TRBV12-5
clone_size: NA

cdr3_aa: CASSPDPRLAGADNEQFF
cdr3_nt: TGTGCCAGCAGTCCCGACCCTCGACTAGCGGGAGCTGACAATGAGCAGTTCTTC
d_call: TRBD2
j_call: TRBJ2-1
v_call: TRBV27
clone_size: NA

cdr3_aa: CASSEVSVGAGAFF
cdr3_nt: TGTGCCAGCAGCGAAGTCTCGGTGGGGGCCGGGGCTTTCTTT
d_call: NA
j_call: TRBJ1-1
v_call: TRBV3-1/TRBV3-2
clone_size: NA

cdr3_aa: CATSRSQFYEQYF
cdr3_nt: TGTGCCACCAGCAGATCGCAGTTCTACGAGCAGTACTTC
d_call: NA
j_call: TRBJ2-7
v_call: TRBV15
clone_size: NA

cdr3_aa: CASSPETGRETQYF
cdr3_nt: TGTGCCAGCTCACCAGAGACAGGGAGGGAGACCCAGTACTTC
d_call: NA
j_call: TRBJ2-5
v_call: TRBV18
clone_size: NA

cdr3_aa: CASRAPTNEKLFF
cdr3_nt: TGTGCCAGCAGGGCTCCAACTAATGAAAAACTGTTTTTT
d_call: NA
j_call: TRBJ1-4
v_call: TRBV6-6
clone_size: NA

cdr3_aa: CSVTGQGNTETQYF
cdr3_nt: TGCAGCGTTACTGGACAGGGGAACACAGAGACCCAGTACTTC
d_call: TRBD1
j_call: TRBJ2-5
v_call: TRBV29-1
clone_size: NA

cdr3_aa: CASSADRAGNTIYF
cdr3_nt: TGTGCCAGCAGCGCCGACAGGGCTGGAAACACCATATATTTT
d_call: TRBD1
j_call: TRBJ1-3
v_call: TRBV9
clone_size: NA

cdr3_aa: CASSLPGSGTQPNYGYTF
cdr3_nt: TGTGCCAGCAGTCTCCCGGGGTCGGGGACACAACCTAACTATGGCTACACCTTC
d_call: NA
j_call: TRBJ1-2
v_call: TRBV3-1/TRBV3-2
clone_size: NA

cdr3_aa: CASSYSGTDNYGYTF
cdr3_nt: TGTGCCAGCAGTTACTCCGGGACAGATAACTATGGCTACACCTTC
d_call: TRBD1
j_call: TRBJ1-2
v_call: TRBV6-5
clone_size: NA

cdr3_aa: CASGLGTNQPQHF
cdr3_nt: TGTGCCAGTGGGCTTGGCACTAATCAGCCCCAGCATTTT
d_call: NA
j_call: TRBJ1-5
v_call: TRBV19
clone_size: NA

cdr3_aa: CASSLGQGSYEQYF
cdr3_nt: TGCGCCAGCAGCTTGGGGCAGGGGTCCTACGAGCAGTACTTC
d_call: NA
j_call: TRBJ2-7
v_call: TRBV5-1
clone_size: NA